The 21 T cell receptor beta chains given below trace back to one sample, sequenced in a study of CD4+ T cells in melanoma. Repertoires were generated with immunoSEQ multiplex PCR, while TCRdb's copy carries only in-frame clones and drops some. The sample consists of roughly 110,000 clones, roughly 90% of them appearing once. The specimen was peripheral blood. All receptors derive from a human donor with melanoma.

J is TRBJ1-4 and V is TRBV2; D ambiguous. CDR3 length: 14 residues. The V end lost 4 bases, the J end lost 6 bases, and 12 bases lay between the germline ends. Germline-derived CDR1 and CDR2 are SNHLY and FYNNEI. This CDR3 is CASSGGEVDEKLFF. CDR3 DNA sequence: TGTGCCAGCAGTGGTGGGGAGGTGGATGAAAAACTGTTTTTT.

The chain couples TRBV4-2 to TRBJ2-3, with 9 bases aligning to TRBD1. The CDR3 is made up of 16 amino acids. Per germline, CDR1 LGHNA and CDR2 YNFKEQ. With V trimmed by 2 bases and J by 2 bases, 5 bases remained unmatched. The CDR3 region has the DNA TGTGCCAGCAGCCAATCGGGACAGGGATTCACAGATACGCAGTATTTT. Protein product: CASSQSGQGFTDTQYF.

This rearrangement joins TRBV7-2 to TRBJ2-1; no clear D. The CDR3 length is 15 residues. Germline loops: CDR1 SGHTA, CDR2 FQGNSA. V shed 7 bases and J shed 4 bases, with 17 bases lying between them. CDR3 in amino acids: CASIWAASIYNEQFF. As DNA, the CDR3 is TGTGCCAGCATTTGGGCAGCGTCCATTTACAATGAGCAGTTCTTC.

The V gene is TRBV4-2, the J gene TRBJ2-7; TRBD1 might be the D (5 bases). Trimming left V 3 bases short and J 3 bases short, with 27 bases between. Germline V lookup: CDR1 LGHNA, CDR2 YNFKEQ. The CDR3 covers 19 residues. CDR3 in DNA: TGTGCCAGCAGCCAGACCCGAATTCAAGACAGCAAGATGAACTACGAGCAGTACTTC. It is translated as CASSQTRIQDSKMNYEQYF.

The chain couples TRBV14 to TRBJ2-7; 8 bases line up with TRBD2. V was clipped by 5 bases and J by 8 bases; unmatched bases: 17. Per germline, CDR1 SGHDN and CDR2 FVKESK. This CDR3 region has 16 residues. CDR3 amino acids: CASSSPAGGGYGKQYF. The DNA of the CDR3 is TGTGCCAGCAGCTCCCCTGCAGGCGGGGGGTACGGAAAGCAGTACTTC.

The CDR3 region is CASSLAGEQFF. In nucleotides, the CDR3 is TGTGCCAGCAGCTTAGCGGGTGAGCAGTTCTTC. The V call is TRBV11-3, the J call TRBJ2-1; no clear D. This CDR3 contains 11 residues. Germline V gene lookup returns CDR1 SGHNT and CDR2 YENEEA. Trimming cost V 1 base and J 9 bases, with 4 bases left between them.

The rearrangement joins TRBV19 to TRBJ2-6, with D uncertain. The length of the CDR3 is 16 residues. Germline lookup yields CDR1 LNHDA and CDR2 SQIVND (reference sequence). The germline V and J ends were trimmed by 3 bases and 0 bases, with 9 bases remaining between them. The CDR3 is CASSINLGSGANVLTF. CDR3 bases: TGTGCCAGTAGTATTAATTTAGGCTCTGGGGCCAACGTCCTGACTTTC.

The chain combines TRBV2 with TRBJ1-4; possible D gene TRBD1, 5 bases. CDR3 length: 15 amino acids. Trimming removed 11 bases at V and 0 bases at J, with 16 bases between. Germline CDR1 and CDR2: SNHLY and FYNNEI. The CDR3 nucleotides read TGTGCCTCTATCGGGGGGTTATCAACTAATGAAAAACTGTTTTTT. It translates to CASIGGLSTNEKLFF. Complete variable domain (other parts from reference TRBV2 and TRBJ1-4): EPEVTQTPSHQVTQMGQEVILRCVPISNHLYFYWYRQILGQKVEFLVSFYNNEISEKSEIFDDQFSVERPDGSNFTLKIRSTKLEDSAMYFCASIGGLSTNEKLFFGSGTQLSVL.

The chain recombines TRBV13 with TRBJ1-1; 9 nucleotides agree with TRBD1. The germline gives CDR1 PRHDT, CDR2 FYEKMQ (reference sequence). CDR3 length equals 16 residues. With 2 bases clipped from V and 3 bases from J, the junction kept 7 bases outside the gene matches. The CDR3 is CASSLSGQGTYTEAFF. The CDR3 bases are TGTGCCAGCAGCTTATCGGGACAGGGAACTTACACTGAAGCTTTCTTT.

The J gene is TRBJ1-5, the V gene TRBV5-8; unclear D gene. The CDR3 spans 11 residues. The germline V and J ends were trimmed by 4 bases and 4 bases, with 3 bases remaining between them. In germline, CDR1 is SGHTS, CDR2 YDEGEE. CDR3 coding DNA: TGTGCCAGCAGCCAAAATCAGCCCCAGCATTTT. Amino acid sequence: CASSQNQPQHF. The full variable domain, completed using reference TRBV5-8 and TRBJ1-5, is EAGVTQSPTHLIKTRGQQATLRCSPISGHTSVYWYQQALGLGLQFLLWYDEGEERNRGNFPPRFSGRQFPNYSSELNVNALELEDSALYLCASSQNQPQHFGDGTRLSIL.

Details on this clone: Other nucleotide sequences in the sample specify the same CDR3. The chain is built from TRBV5-1 and TRBJ1-2; unclear D gene. CDR1 is SGHRS, CDR2 YFSETQ, per germline. The CDR3 runs 13 residues. The ends were cut back, 4 bases at V and 0 bases at J, with 7 bases in the middle. The CDR3 reads CASSGQPNYGYTF. The DNA for the CDR3 is TGCGCCAGCAGCGGCCAGCCTAACTATGGCTACACCTTC.

The CDR3 loop reads CASSVRTSIWEQYF. Here the CDR3 DNA reads TGCGCCAGCAGTGTACGGACCTCAATTTGGGAGCAGTACTTC. The chain employs TRBV10-1 and TRBJ2-7, with D uncertain. This CDR3 spans 14 amino acids. Trimming left V 4 bases short and J 7 bases short, with 17 bases between. Looked up from germline, CDR1 is WNHNN and CDR2 is SYGVQD (reference sequence).

This chain joins TRBV19 and TRBJ1-4; D gene ambiguous. Germline CDR1 LNHDA, CDR2 SQIVND (reference sequence). The CDR3 is made up of 14 amino acids. Trimming took 3 bases from V and 4 from J, leaving 9 bases between them. This chain's CDR3 is CASSIREGNEKLFF. The DNA for the CDR3 is TGTGCCAGTAGTATCCGGGAGGGTAATGAAAAACTGTTTTTT.

The V call is TRBV2, the J call TRBJ2-5; tentative D call: TRBD1 (5 bases). The CDR3 is 14 amino acids. Germline V gene data show CDR1 as SNHLY and CDR2 as FYNNEI. V gave up 6 bases and J gave up 2 bases, with 13 bases separating them. CDR3 sequence reads: CASRAYRSQETQYF. The CDR3 region has the DNA TGTGCCAGCAGAGCTTACAGGAGTCAAGAGACCCAGTACTTC. The full variable domain, rest sourced from reference TRBV2 and TRBJ2-5, is EPEVTQTPSHQVTQMGQEVILRCVPISNHLYFYWYRQILGQKVEFLVSFYNNEISEKSEIFDDQFSVERPDGSNFTLKIRSTKLEDSAMYFCASRAYRSQETQYFGPGTRLLVL.

V gene TRBV7-9 combines with J gene TRBJ2-7, with a weak D call TRBD1 (5 bases). V was shortened by 5 bases and J by 5 bases, with 19 bases between the two germline ends. This CDR3 spans 15 amino acids. Germline values: CDR1 SEHNR, CDR2 FQNEAQ (reference sequence). The CDR3 region is CASSTGHKDGNEQYF. CDR3 nucleotide sequence: TGTGCCAGCAGCACAGGACATAAGGACGGCAACGAGCAGTACTTC.

The V call is TRBV28, the J call TRBJ1-1; maybe TRBD1 (6 bases). CDR1 is MDHEN, CDR2 SYDVKM, per germline. The CDR3 covers 13 residues. Trimming stripped 6 bases from V and 7 bases from J, with 15 bases between. For the CDR3, the DNA is TGTGCCAGCAGCGACAGGTTATCGTTTGAAGCTTTCTTT. It codes for CASSDRLSFEAFF. The variable domain in full, with the rest retrieved from reference TRBV28 and TRBJ1-1, is DVKVTQSSRYLVKRTGEKVFLECVQDMDHENMFWYRQDPGLGLRLIYFSYDVKMKEKGDIPEGYSVSREKKERFSLILESASTNQTSMYLCASSDRLSFEAFFGQGTRLTVV.

The chain is built from TRBV7-9 and TRBJ2-5; TRBD1 agrees at 8 bases. There are 17 residues in the CDR3. Trimming cost V 3 bases and J 5 bases; bases outside gene matches: 14. CDR1 and CDR2 (germline): SEHNR, FQNEAQ (reference sequence). For the CDR3, the DNA is TGTGCCAGCAGCTTCAGGCAGGGGGCGAGTGCGGGGGAGACCCAGTACTTC. Residues: CASSFRQGASAGETQYF.

This chain links TRBV7-8 with TRBJ2-3; TRBD1 might be the D (5 bases). V lost 5 bases and J lost 6, with 9 bases in between. This CDR3 comprises 12 residues. From germline, CDR1 is SGHVS and CDR2 FQNEAQ. Here the CDR3 DNA reads TGTGCCAGCAGCCTGGGGCTTGATACGCAGTATTTT. This gives the protein CASSLGLDTQYF.

In its sample, this clone was seen a few times. The rearrangement uses TRBV5-6 and TRBJ1-1, with D perhaps TRBD1 (5 bases). The CDR3 consists of 13 residues. Germline loops: CDR1 SGHDT, CDR2 YYEEEE. Trimming took 2 bases from V and 2 from J, leaving 7 bases between them. This chain's CDR3 is CASSFQGNTEAFF. DNA of the CDR3: TGTGCCAGCAGCTTTCAGGGCAACACTGAAGCTTTCTTT. Drawing the rest from reference TRBV5-6 and TRBJ1-1, the complete variable domain is DAGVTQSPTHLIKTRGQQVTLRCSPKSGHDTVSWYQQALGQGPQFIFQYYEEEERQRGNFPDRFSGHQFPNYSSELNVNALLLGDSALYLCASSFQGNTEAFFGQGTRLTVV.

The chain employs TRBV11-2 and TRBJ2-1; the match to TRBD1 covers 7 bases. Germline CDR1 is SGHAT and CDR2 is FQNNGV. The ends lost 2 bases at V and 4 bases at J; junction bases unmatched: 2. This CDR3 spans 14 amino acids. This CDR3 reads CASSLTGVYNEQFF. The DNA of the CDR3 is TGTGCCAGCAGCTTAACAGGGGTATACAATGAGCAGTTCTTC.

This rearrangement joins TRBV7-2 to TRBJ1-4, with 7 positions matching TRBD1. Germline CDR1 is SGHTA and CDR2 is FQGNSA. V shed 0 bases, J shed 8 bases, and the junction held 6 bases outside the gene matches. This CDR3 contains 15 residues. The CDR3 region is CASSLAAGGWEKLFF. The CDR3 region has the DNA TGTGCCAGCAGCTTAGCGGCAGGGGGGTGGGAAAAACTGTTTTTT.